This T cell receptor beta chain derives from a study of T cells expressing NK-cell markers. Overall study context: Of eight sequenced donors, seven were HCMV-seropositive and one HCMV-seronegative.

Study-level findings and limits: In roughly 6 donors, dominant CD3+CD56+NKG2C+ clones formed roughly 1.0-7.0% of CD8+ cells. Certain NKG2C+ T cell clones were expanded, and their HCMV specificity remained unclear. Among several donors, these clonotypes also ranked first in the CD3+CD56-NKG2C+ fraction.

The CDR3 totals 14 residues. TCRdb reprocessed the 5' RACE reads, with one entry per CDR3 protein and no DNA. Recorded for this sample: a few hundred thousand distinct CDR3 sequences. Details on this clonotype: The antigen is undetermined.

The sequence derives from a man aged 18 to 69 in good health. The sample taken for sequencing was blood T cells: a sorted CD56 or NKG2C T cell subset, CD4+ or CD8+ T cells, or bulk PBMC T cells (not recorded which). V gene TRBV12-3 or TRBV12-4 combines with J gene TRBJ1-5. The chain's CDR3 is CASSRRESNQPQHF.